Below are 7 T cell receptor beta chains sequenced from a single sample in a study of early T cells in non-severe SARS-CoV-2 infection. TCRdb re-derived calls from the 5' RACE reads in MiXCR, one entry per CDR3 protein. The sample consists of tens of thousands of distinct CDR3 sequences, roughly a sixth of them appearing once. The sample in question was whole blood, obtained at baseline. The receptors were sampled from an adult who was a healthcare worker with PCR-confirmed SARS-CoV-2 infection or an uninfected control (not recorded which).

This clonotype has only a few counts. The CDR3 loop reads CASSFSSGGQETQYF. CDR3 nucleotides: TGTGCCAGCAGTTTCTCTAGCGGGGGCCAAGAGACCCAGTACTTC. The chain couples TRBV28 to TRBJ2-5; 10 bases agree with TRBD2. The germline gives CDR1 MDHEN, CDR2 SYDVKM. V gave up 3 bases and J gave up 1 base; unmatched junction bases: 2. The CDR3 is made up of 15 amino acids.

In DNA form, the CDR3 reads TGTGCCAGCAGTTCCTATGGGACAGGCTTTGAAGCTTTCTTT. Encoded protein: CASSSYGTGFEAFF. V usage is TRBV28 and J usage is TRBJ1-1, with TRBD1 matching 8 bases. Germline V CDR1 and CDR2: MDHEN, SYDVKM. V gave up 4 bases and J gave up 7 bases; unmatched junction bases: 8. This CDR3 contains 14 residues.

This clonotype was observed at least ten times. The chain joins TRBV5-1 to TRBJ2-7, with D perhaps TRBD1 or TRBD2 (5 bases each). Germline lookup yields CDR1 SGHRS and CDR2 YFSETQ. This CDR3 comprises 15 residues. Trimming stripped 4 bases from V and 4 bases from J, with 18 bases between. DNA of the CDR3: TGCGCCAGCAGCCCCGGGACGGGCTTTGAGTACGAGCAGTACTTC. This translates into CASSPGTGFEYEQYF. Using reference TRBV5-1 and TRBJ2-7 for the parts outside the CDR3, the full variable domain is KAGVTQTPRYLIKTRGQQVTLSCSPISGHRSVSWYQQTPGQGLQFLFEYFSETQRNKGNFPGRFSGRQFSNSRSEMNVSTLELGDSALYLCASSPGTGFEYEQYFGPGTRLTVT.

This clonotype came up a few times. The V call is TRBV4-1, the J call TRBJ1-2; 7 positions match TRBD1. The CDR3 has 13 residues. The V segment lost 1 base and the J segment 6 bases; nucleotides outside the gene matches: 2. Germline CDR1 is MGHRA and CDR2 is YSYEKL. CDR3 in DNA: TGCGCCAGCAGCCAAGCACAGGGGAATGGCTACACCTTC. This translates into CASSQAQGNGYTF.

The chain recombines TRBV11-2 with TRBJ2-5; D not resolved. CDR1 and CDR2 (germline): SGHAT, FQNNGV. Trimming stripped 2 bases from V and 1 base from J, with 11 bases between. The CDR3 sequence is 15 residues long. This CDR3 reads CASSLSNRPQETQYF. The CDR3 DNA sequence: TGTGCCAGCAGCTTAAGTAATAGACCCCAAGAGACCCAGTACTTC.

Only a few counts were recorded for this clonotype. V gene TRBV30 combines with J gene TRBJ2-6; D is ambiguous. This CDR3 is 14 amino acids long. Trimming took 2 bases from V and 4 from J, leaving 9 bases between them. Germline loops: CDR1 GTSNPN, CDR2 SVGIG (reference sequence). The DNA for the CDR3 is TGTGCCTGGAGTAGGGATCACGGGGCCAACGTCCTGACTTTC. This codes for CAWSRDHGANVLTF.

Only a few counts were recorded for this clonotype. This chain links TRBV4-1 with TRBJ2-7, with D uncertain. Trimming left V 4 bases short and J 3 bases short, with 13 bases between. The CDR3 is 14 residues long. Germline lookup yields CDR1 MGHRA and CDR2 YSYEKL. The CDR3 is CASSPGPGFYEQYF. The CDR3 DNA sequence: TGCGCCAGCAGCCCTGGGCCGGGCTTCTACGAGCAGTACTTC.